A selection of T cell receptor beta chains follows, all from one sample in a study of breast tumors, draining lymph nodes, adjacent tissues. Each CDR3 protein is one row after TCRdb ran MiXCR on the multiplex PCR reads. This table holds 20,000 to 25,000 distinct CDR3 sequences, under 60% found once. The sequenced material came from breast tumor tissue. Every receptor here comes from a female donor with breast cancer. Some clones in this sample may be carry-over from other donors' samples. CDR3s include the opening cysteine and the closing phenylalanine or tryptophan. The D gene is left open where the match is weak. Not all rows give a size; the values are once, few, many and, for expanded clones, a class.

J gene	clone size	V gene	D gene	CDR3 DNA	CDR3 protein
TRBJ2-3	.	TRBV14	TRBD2	TGTGCCAGCAGCCATACTAGCGGGAGGGTTGCAGATACGCAGTATTTT	CASSHTSGRVADTQYF
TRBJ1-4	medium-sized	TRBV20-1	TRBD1	TGCAGTGCTGGACAGGGGGCTGGTGAAAAACTGTTTTTT	CSAGQGAGEKLFF
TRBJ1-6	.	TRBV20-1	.	TGCAGTGCTAGAGTAGACGCTCAAACCCCCCACTTT	CSARVDAQTPHF
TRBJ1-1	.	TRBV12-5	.	TGTGCTAGTGGTTTGGAGCTTTTGGCTGAAGCTTTCTTT	CASGLELLAEAFF
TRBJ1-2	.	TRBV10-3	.	TGTGCCATCAGTGAGTCCGGGTCTAACTATGGCTACACCTTC	CAISESGSNYGYTF
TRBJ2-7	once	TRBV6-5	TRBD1	TGTGCCAGCAGGTGGAACACAGGGGGATACGAGCAGTACTTC	CASRWNTGGYEQYF
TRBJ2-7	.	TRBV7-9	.	TGTGCCAGCAGCGTTGGACCGGGACCCTACGAGCAGTACTTC	CASSVGPGPYEQYF
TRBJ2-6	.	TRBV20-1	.	TGCAGTGCCCCCAGGAGCTCTGGGGCCAACGTCCTGACTTTC	CSAPRSSGANVLTF
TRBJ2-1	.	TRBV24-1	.	TGTGCCACCAGTGACCCAGATGGGGCTGAGGAGCAGTTCTTC	CATSDPDGAEEQFF
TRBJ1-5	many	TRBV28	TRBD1	TGTGCCAGCAGTCCAGGGACAGGGCATCAGCCCCAGCATTTT	CASSPGTGHQPQHF
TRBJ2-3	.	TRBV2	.	TGTGCCAGCAGTGTCGGAGGGGGGACCACAGATACGCAGTATTTT	CASSVGGGTTDTQYF
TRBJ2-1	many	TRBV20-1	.	TGCAGTGCTAGTAAGATTGGGAATGAGCAGTTCTTC	CSASKIGNEQFF
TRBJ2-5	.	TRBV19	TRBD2	TGTGCCAGTAGGAGACTAGCGGAAGAGACCCAGTACTTC	CASRRLAEETQYF